The rows below give T cell receptor beta chains drawn from one sample of a study of CD8+ T cells in alopecia areata. Here immunoSEQ multiplex PCR was the method, and the copy in TCRdb shows in-frame clones only, minus some. The sample includes about 270,000 clones, about 60% of them seen just once. The source material was CD4+ T cells sorted from blood, sampled at week 52, from a patient treated with tofacitinib. The receptor set was obtained from a human donor with alopecia areata. The CDR3 runs from the conserved cysteine through the conserved F or W. Fields, in order: J gene, V gene, D gene, clone size, CDR3 protein, CDR3 DNA. D genes are given only for firm matches. Clone size, where shown, is once, few, many, or a class for clones that have expanded.

j_gene: TRBJ1-1; v_gene: TRBV12-5; d_gene: .; abundance: few; CDR3aa: CASGSWGLSGEAFF; CDR3nt: TGTGCTAGTGGTTCGTGGGGACTGTCCGGGGAAGCTTTCTTT
j_gene: TRBJ1-1; v_gene: TRBV30; d_gene: .; abundance: once; CDR3aa: CAWSKGMNTEAFF; CDR3nt: TGTGCCTGGAGTAAGGGGATGAACACTGAAGCTTTCTTT
j_gene: TRBJ2-2; v_gene: TRBV2; d_gene: TRBD1; abundance: .; CDR3aa: CASRRTGGIGGELFF; CDR3nt: TGTGCCAGCAGGAGGACAGGGGGCATAGGCGGGGAGCTGTTTTTT
j_gene: TRBJ1-5; v_gene: TRBV7-2; d_gene: .; abundance: few; CDR3aa: CASSLWPGDQPQHF; CDR3nt: TGTGCCAGCAGCTTATGGCCCGGTGATCAGCCCCAGCATTTT
j_gene: TRBJ1-2; v_gene: TRBV30; d_gene: .; abundance: .; CDR3aa: CAWSSSGGLNYGYTF; CDR3nt: TGTGCCTGGAGTTCGTCCGGGGGCCTTAACTATGGCTACACCTTC
j_gene: TRBJ2-3; v_gene: TRBV15; d_gene: TRBD2; abundance: .; CDR3aa: CATSGSGGSDTQYF; CDR3nt: TGTGCCACCAGCGGTAGCGGGGGATCAGATACGCAGTATTTT
j_gene: TRBJ1-1; v_gene: TRBV29-1; d_gene: .; abundance: .; CDR3aa: CSACSVNTEAFF; CDR3nt: TGCAGCGCCTGCAGTGTGAACACTGAAGCTTTCTTT
j_gene: TRBJ2-7; v_gene: TRBV4-1; d_gene: .; abundance: .; CDR3aa: CASSQNRVTSSYEQYF; CDR3nt: TGCGCCAGCAGCCAAAACAGGGTGACGAGCTCCTACGAGCAGTACTTC
j_gene: TRBJ2-3; v_gene: TRBV30; d_gene: .; abundance: .; CDR3aa: CAWVQADTQYF; CDR3nt: TGTGCCTGGGTCCAGGCAGATACGCAGTATTTT
j_gene: TRBJ1-2; v_gene: TRBV11-2; d_gene: TRBD1; abundance: .; CDR3aa: CASSLITGGYGYTF; CDR3nt: TGTGCCAGCAGCTTAATCACAGGGGGCTATGGCTACACCTTC
j_gene: TRBJ1-6; v_gene: TRBV12-5; d_gene: TRBD1; abundance: .; CDR3aa: CASGLTRDRVSSYNSPLHF; CDR3nt: TGTGCTAGTGGTTTGACACGGGACAGGGTGAGCTCCTATAATTCACCCCTCCACTTT
j_gene: TRBJ1-2; v_gene: TRBV23-1; d_gene: .; abundance: .; CDR3aa: CASSQSGTDYGYTF; CDR3nt: TGCGCCAGCAGTCAATCCGGGACCGACTATGGCTACACCTTC
j_gene: TRBJ2-1; v_gene: TRBV5-1; d_gene: TRBD1; abundance: .; CDR3aa: CASSLGTGPYNEQFF; CDR3nt: TGCGCCAGCAGCTTGGGGACAGGACCATACAATGAGCAGTTCTTC
j_gene: TRBJ2-5; v_gene: TRBV6-6; d_gene: .; abundance: .; CDR3aa: CASSRRGQETQYF; CDR3nt: TGTGCCAGCAGCCGGAGGGGACAAGAGACCCAGTACTTC
j_gene: TRBJ2-1; v_gene: TRBV30; d_gene: .; abundance: once; CDR3aa: CAWSVGDFLYNEQFF; CDR3nt: TGTGCCTGGAGCGTAGGGGACTTCCTATACAATGAGCAGTTCTTC
j_gene: TRBJ1-2; v_gene: TRBV29-1; d_gene: TRBD1; abundance: .; CDR3aa: CSVSPGGSYGYTF; CDR3nt: TGCAGCGTGAGCCCAGGGGGCAGCTATGGCTACACCTTC
j_gene: TRBJ1-2; v_gene: TRBV10-3; d_gene: .; abundance: .; CDR3aa: CAISGAADYGYTF; CDR3nt: TGTGCCATCAGCGGGGCGGCGGACTATGGCTACACCTTC
j_gene: TRBJ1-6; v_gene: TRBV4-2; d_gene: .; abundance: few; CDR3aa: CASSQYSGLDNSPLHF; CDR3nt: TGTGCCAGCAGCCAATATTCAGGGTTGGATAATTCACCCCTCCACTTT
j_gene: TRBJ2-5; v_gene: TRBV9; d_gene: TRBD1; abundance: .; CDR3aa: CASSVSPGGETQYF; CDR3nt: TGTGCCAGCAGCGTAAGCCCAGGGGGAGAGACCCAGTACTTC
j_gene: TRBJ1-6; v_gene: TRBV7-9; d_gene: .; abundance: .; CDR3aa: CASSFYNSPLHF; CDR3nt: TGTGCCAGCAGCTTTTACAATTCACCCCTCCACTTT
j_gene: TRBJ2-2; v_gene: TRBV6-1; d_gene: .; abundance: .; CDR3aa: CASSAVGGRGTGELFF; CDR3nt: TGTGCCAGCAGTGCCGTCGGGGGCCGGGGCACCGGGGAGCTGTTTTTT
j_gene: TRBJ1-2; v_gene: TRBV30; d_gene: .; abundance: .; CDR3aa: CAWSVRGDGYTF; CDR3nt: TGTGCCTGGAGTGTACGCGGGGATGGCTACACCTTC
j_gene: TRBJ2-4; v_gene: TRBV7-2; d_gene: TRBD2; abundance: few; CDR3aa: CASSLSLAGNNVAKNIQYF; CDR3nt: TGTGCCAGCAGCTTAAGTCTAGCGGGGAACAACGTAGCCAAAAACATTCAGTACTTC
j_gene: TRBJ1-2; v_gene: TRBV5-1; d_gene: TRBD1; abundance: few; CDR3aa: CASSLYGTGSYGYTF; CDR3nt: TGCGCCAGCAGCTTGTACGGGACAGGATCCTATGGCTACACCTTC
j_gene: TRBJ2-5; v_gene: TRBV25-1; d_gene: .; abundance: .; CDR3aa: CASSFSVLETQYF; CDR3nt: TGTGCCAGCAGTTTTTCTGTGTTGGAGACCCAGTACTTC
j_gene: TRBJ2-5; v_gene: TRBV5-1; d_gene: .; abundance: .; CDR3aa: CASSLVGDWVETQYF; CDR3nt: TGCGCCAGCAGCTTGGTTGGGGACTGGGTAGAGACCCAGTACTTC
j_gene: TRBJ1-1; v_gene: TRBV29-1; d_gene: .; abundance: .; CDR3aa: CSVGQGGRAFF; CDR3nt: TGCAGCGTTGGGCAGGGAGGTCGGGCTTTCTTT
j_gene: TRBJ2-1; v_gene: TRBV7-3; d_gene: .; abundance: few; CDR3aa: CASSSSPAEREQFF; CDR3nt: TGTGCCAGCAGCTCTTCCCCCGCAGAAAGGGAGCAGTTCTTC
j_gene: TRBJ2-5; v_gene: TRBV19; d_gene: .; abundance: .; CDR3aa: CASTIGETQYF; CDR3nt: TGTGCCAGTACCATCGGGGAGACCCAGTACTTC
j_gene: TRBJ2-5; v_gene: TRBV29-1; d_gene: .; abundance: few; CDR3aa: CSVTQGAETQYF; CDR3nt: TGCAGCGTTACACAGGGCGCAGAGACCCAGTACTTC
j_gene: TRBJ1-1; v_gene: TRBV30; d_gene: .; abundance: few; CDR3aa: CAWFPRVEAFF; CDR3nt: TGTGCCTGGTTCCCGAGGGTTGAAGCTTTCTTT
j_gene: TRBJ2-3; v_gene: TRBV4-1; d_gene: .; abundance: .; CDR3aa: CASSQDRGASTDTQYF; CDR3nt: TGCGCCAGCAGCCAAGATAGGGGGGCGAGCACAGATACGCAGTATTTT
j_gene: TRBJ1-2; v_gene: TRBV7-8; d_gene: .; abundance: .; CDR3aa: CASSLATGQYGYTF; CDR3nt: TGTGCCAGCAGCTTAGCGACAGGCCAGTATGGCTACACCTTC
j_gene: TRBJ2-7; v_gene: TRBV9; d_gene: .; abundance: .; CDR3aa: CASSRREYYEQYF; CDR3nt: TGTGCCAGCAGCCGCAGGGAGTACTACGAGCAGTACTTC
j_gene: TRBJ1-1; v_gene: TRBV29-1; d_gene: .; abundance: .; CDR3aa: CSVEQGGDTEAFF; CDR3nt: TGCAGCGTAGAACAGGGAGGGGACACTGAAGCTTTCTTT
j_gene: TRBJ1-5; v_gene: TRBV2; d_gene: .; abundance: .; CDR3aa: CASSEGRAGNQPQHF; CDR3nt: TGTGCCAGCAGTGAGGGTAGGGCTGGCAATCAGCCCCAGCATTTT
j_gene: TRBJ2-5; v_gene: TRBV30; d_gene: TRBD2; abundance: once; CDR3aa: CAWSTERGPGETQYF; CDR3nt: TGTGCCTGGAGTACCGAGCGGGGCCCCGGGGAGACCCAGTACTTC
j_gene: TRBJ1-2; v_gene: TRBV6-5; d_gene: .; abundance: .; CDR3aa: CASSPLGGGYTF; CDR3nt: TGTGCCAGCAGCCCCTTGGGAGGTGGCTACACCTTC
j_gene: TRBJ1-2; v_gene: TRBV9; d_gene: .; abundance: .; CDR3aa: CASSVRWGSGYTF; CDR3nt: TGTGCCAGCAGCGTACGTTGGGGGTCCGGCTACACCTTC
j_gene: TRBJ1-1; v_gene: TRBV6-6; d_gene: .; abundance: few; CDR3aa: CASSHTEAFF; CDR3nt: TGTGCCAGCAGCCACACTGAAGCTTTCTTT
j_gene: TRBJ2-3; v_gene: TRBV29-1; d_gene: .; abundance: few; CDR3aa: CSVEVLGFRTDTQYF; CDR3nt: TGCAGCGTTGAAGTCTTGGGTTTCCGGACAGATACGCAGTATTTT
j_gene: TRBJ2-5; v_gene: TRBV29-1; d_gene: .; abundance: few; CDR3aa: CSTVGGQGETQYF; CDR3nt: TGCAGCACGGTTGGGGGGCAAGGAGAGACCCAGTACTTC
j_gene: TRBJ2-3; v_gene: TRBV30; d_gene: TRBD2; abundance: .; CDR3aa: CAWRLAGGREDTQYF; CDR3nt: TGTGCCTGGAGACTAGCGGGGGGGCGGGAAGATACGCAGTATTTT
j_gene: TRBJ2-3; v_gene: TRBV29-1; d_gene: TRBD2; abundance: .; CDR3aa: CSGTGGQDTQYF; CDR3nt: TGCAGCGGGACGGGGGGGCAAGATACGCAGTATTTT
j_gene: TRBJ2-7; v_gene: TRBV7-8; d_gene: .; abundance: .; CDR3aa: CASSLGLEQYF; CDR3nt: TGTGCCAGCAGCTTAGGGCTCGAGCAGTACTTC
j_gene: TRBJ2-5; v_gene: TRBV29-1; d_gene: .; abundance: .; CDR3aa: CSVGRVETQYF; CDR3nt: TGCAGCGTTGGACGGGTGGAGACCCAGTACTTC
j_gene: TRBJ1-1; v_gene: TRBV29-1; d_gene: .; abundance: .; CDR3aa: CSVGIGANTEAFF; CDR3nt: TGCAGCGTCGGGATAGGAGCGAACACTGAAGCTTTCTTT
j_gene: TRBJ2-7; v_gene: TRBV7-2; d_gene: TRBD1; abundance: .; CDR3aa: CASSLVGQGAYEQYF; CDR3nt: TGTGCCAGCAGCTTAGTGGGACAGGGAGCCTACGAGCAGTACTTC
j_gene: TRBJ2-5; v_gene: TRBV7-2; d_gene: .; abundance: few; CDR3aa: CASSLVIRLETQYF; CDR3nt: TGTGCCAGCAGCTTAGTTATCAGGCTAGAGACCCAGTACTTC
j_gene: TRBJ2-1; v_gene: TRBV7-2; d_gene: .; abundance: few; CDR3aa: CASSLLTGSYNEQFF; CDR3nt: TGTGCCAGCAGCTTATTGACAGGTTCCTACAATGAGCAGTTCTTC
j_gene: TRBJ1-6; v_gene: TRBV30; d_gene: .; abundance: .; CDR3aa: CAWSVRGGRSPLHF; CDR3nt: TGTGCCTGGAGTGTACGGGGGGGCCGCTCACCCCTCCACTTT
j_gene: TRBJ1-1; v_gene: TRBV7-9; d_gene: TRBD1; abundance: few; CDR3aa: CASSPGTANTEAFF; CDR3nt: TGTGCCAGCAGCCCCGGGACAGCGAACACTGAAGCTTTCTTT
j_gene: TRBJ2-7; v_gene: TRBV21-1; d_gene: .; abundance: few; CDR3aa: CASSRQPRSYEQYF; CDR3nt: TGTGCCAGCAGCAGACAACCGCGAAGCTACGAGCAGTACTTC
j_gene: TRBJ2-5; v_gene: TRBV5-6; d_gene: TRBD1; abundance: .; CDR3aa: CASSMDRVRETQYF; CDR3nt: TGTGCCAGCAGCATGGACAGGGTTAGAGAGACCCAGTACTTC
j_gene: TRBJ2-2; v_gene: TRBV7-7; d_gene: .; abundance: few; CDR3aa: CASSLVGRHGELFF; CDR3nt: TGTGCTAGCAGCTTAGTTGGACGGCACGGGGAGCTGTTTTTT